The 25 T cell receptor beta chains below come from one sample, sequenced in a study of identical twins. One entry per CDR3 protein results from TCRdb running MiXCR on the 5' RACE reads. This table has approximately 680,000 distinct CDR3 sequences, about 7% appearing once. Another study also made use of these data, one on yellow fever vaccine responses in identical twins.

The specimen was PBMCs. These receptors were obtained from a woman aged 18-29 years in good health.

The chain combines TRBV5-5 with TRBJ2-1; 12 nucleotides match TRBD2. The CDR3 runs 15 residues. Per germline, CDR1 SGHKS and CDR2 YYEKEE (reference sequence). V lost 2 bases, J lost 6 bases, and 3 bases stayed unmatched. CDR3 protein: CASSFSLAGGNEQFF. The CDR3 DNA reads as TGTGCCAGCAGCTTCTCACTAGCGGGAGGCAATGAGCAGTTCTTC.

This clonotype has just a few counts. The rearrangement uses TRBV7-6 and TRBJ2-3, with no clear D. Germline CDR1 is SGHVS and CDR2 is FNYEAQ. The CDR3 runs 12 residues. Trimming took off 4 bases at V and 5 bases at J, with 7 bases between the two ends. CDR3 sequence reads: CASSSILDTQYF. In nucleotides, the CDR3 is TGTGCCAGCAGCTCGATTTTAGATACGCAGTATTTT.

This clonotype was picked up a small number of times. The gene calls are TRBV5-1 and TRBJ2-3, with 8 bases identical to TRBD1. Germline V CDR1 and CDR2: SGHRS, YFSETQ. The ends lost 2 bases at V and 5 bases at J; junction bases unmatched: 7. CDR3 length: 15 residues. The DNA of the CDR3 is TGCGCCAGCAGCTTCCAGGGGGCGCTCGGAGATACGCAGTATTTT. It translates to CASSFQGALGDTQYF.

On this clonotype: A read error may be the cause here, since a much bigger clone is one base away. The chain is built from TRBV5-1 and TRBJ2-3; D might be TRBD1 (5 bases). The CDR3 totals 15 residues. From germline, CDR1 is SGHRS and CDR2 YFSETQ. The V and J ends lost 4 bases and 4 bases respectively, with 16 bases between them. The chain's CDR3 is CASSPLPGRADTQYF. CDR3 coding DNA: TGCGCCAGCAGCCCCCTACCAGGGCGCGCAGATACGCAGTATTTT.

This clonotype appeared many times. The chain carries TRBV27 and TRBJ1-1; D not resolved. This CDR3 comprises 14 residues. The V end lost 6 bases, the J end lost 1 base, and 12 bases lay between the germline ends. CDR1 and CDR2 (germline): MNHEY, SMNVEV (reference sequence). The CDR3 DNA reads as TGTGCCAGCAGCCCACTAGGCCAGAACACTGAAGCTTTCTTT. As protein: CASSPLGQNTEAFF.

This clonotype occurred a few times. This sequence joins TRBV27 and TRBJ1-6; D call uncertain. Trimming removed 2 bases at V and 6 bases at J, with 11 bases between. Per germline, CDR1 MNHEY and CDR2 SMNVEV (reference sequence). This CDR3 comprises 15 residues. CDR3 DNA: TGTGCCAGCAGTTTAGGGGTTAGAGTTAATTCACCCCTCCACTTT. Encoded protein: CASSLGVRVNSPLHF.

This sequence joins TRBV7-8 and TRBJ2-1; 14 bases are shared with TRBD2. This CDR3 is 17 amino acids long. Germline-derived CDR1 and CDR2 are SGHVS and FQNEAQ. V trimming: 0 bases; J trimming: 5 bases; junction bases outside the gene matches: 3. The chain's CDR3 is CASSLAGTSGGHNEQFF. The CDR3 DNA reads TGTGCCAGCAGCTTAGCGGGGACTAGCGGGGGCCACAATGAGCAGTTCTTC.

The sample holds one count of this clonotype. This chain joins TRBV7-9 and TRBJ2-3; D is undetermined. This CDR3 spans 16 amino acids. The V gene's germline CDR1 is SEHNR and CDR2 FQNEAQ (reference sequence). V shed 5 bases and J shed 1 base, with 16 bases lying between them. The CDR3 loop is CASSLTTRWGTDTQYF. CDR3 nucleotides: TGTGCCAGCAGCCTGACAACCAGGTGGGGCACAGATACGCAGTATTTT.

As DNA, the CDR3 is TGTGCCAGCAGCCCGGTTGGAGGTACAAGTTACTACGAGCAGTACTTC. Its protein product is CASSPVGGTSYYEQYF. V gene TRBV12-3 or TRBV12-4 combines with J gene TRBJ2-7, with D possibly matching TRBD2 (5 bases). This CDR3 has 16 residues. V lost 6 bases to trimming and J lost 3 bases, with 21 bases between them.

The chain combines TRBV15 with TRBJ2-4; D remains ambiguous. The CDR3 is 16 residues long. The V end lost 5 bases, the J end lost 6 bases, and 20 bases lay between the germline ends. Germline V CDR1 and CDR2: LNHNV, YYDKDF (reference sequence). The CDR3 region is CATSSFKSVDGNIQYF. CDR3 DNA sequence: TGTGCCACCAGCTCCTTCAAGAGCGTAGATGGAAACATTCAGTACTTC.

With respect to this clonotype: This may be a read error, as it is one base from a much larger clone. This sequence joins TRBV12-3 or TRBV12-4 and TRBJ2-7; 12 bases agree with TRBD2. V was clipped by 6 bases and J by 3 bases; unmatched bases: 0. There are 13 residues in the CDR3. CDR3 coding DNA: TGTGCCAGCAGGACTAGCGGGGGCTACGAGCAGTACTTC. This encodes CASRTSGGYEQYF.

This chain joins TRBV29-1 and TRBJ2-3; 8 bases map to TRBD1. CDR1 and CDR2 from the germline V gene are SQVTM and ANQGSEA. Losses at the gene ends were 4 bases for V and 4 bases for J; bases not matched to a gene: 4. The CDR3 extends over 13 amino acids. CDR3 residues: CSVGQGQPDTQYF. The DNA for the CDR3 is TGCAGCGTTGGACAGGGGCAGCCAGATACGCAGTATTTT.

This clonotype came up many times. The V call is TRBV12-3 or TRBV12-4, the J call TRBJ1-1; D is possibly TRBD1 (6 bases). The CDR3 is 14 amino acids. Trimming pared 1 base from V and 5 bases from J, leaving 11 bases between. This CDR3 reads CASSLGDRGTEAFF. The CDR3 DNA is TGTGCCAGCAGTTTAGGGGATAGGGGGACTGAAGCTTTCTTT.

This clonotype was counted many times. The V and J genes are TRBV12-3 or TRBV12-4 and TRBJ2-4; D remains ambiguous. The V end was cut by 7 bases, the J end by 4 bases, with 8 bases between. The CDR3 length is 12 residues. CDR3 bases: TGTGCCAGCAAGGATCAAAAAAACATTCAGTACTTC. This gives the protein CASKDQKNIQYF.

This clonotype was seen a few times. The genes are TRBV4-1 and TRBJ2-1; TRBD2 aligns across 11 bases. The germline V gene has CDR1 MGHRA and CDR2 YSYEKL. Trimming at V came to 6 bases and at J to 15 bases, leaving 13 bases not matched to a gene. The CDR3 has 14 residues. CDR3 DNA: TGCGCCAGCAGACGTAGCGGGGGGGGGTCTCCTTGGTTCTTC. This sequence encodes CASRRSGGGSPWFF.

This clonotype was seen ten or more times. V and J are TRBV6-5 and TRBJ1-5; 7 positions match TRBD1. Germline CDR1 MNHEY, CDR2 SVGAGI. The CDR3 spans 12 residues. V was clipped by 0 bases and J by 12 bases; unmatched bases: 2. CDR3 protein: CASSYSGQNQHF. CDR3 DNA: TGTGCCAGCAGTTACTCGGGACAGAACCAGCATTTT.

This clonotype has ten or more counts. In nucleotides, the CDR3 is TGTGCCAGCAGTAAAAGAAGTTCCTACAATGAGCAGTTCTTC. Translated, it gives CASSKRSSYNEQFF. The chain combines TRBV13 with TRBJ2-1; no definite D call. Germline loops: CDR1 PRHDT, CDR2 FYEKMQ (reference sequence). The CDR3 consists of 14 residues. Trimming left V 6 bases short and J 1 base short, with 10 bases between. The whole variable domain, filled in from reference TRBV13 and TRBJ2-1, reads AAGVIQSPRHLIKEKRETATLKCYPIPRHDTVYWYQQGPGQDPQFLISFYEKMQSDKGSIPDRFSAQQFSDYHSELNMSSLELGDSALYFCASSKRSSYNEQFFGPGTRLTVL.

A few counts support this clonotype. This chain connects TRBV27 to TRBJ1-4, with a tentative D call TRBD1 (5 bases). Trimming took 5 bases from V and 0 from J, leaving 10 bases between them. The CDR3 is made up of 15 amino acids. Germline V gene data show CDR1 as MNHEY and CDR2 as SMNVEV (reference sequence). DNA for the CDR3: TGTGCCAGCAGTCTTCGACAGCCAACTAATGAAAAACTGTTTTTT. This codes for CASSLRQPTNEKLFF. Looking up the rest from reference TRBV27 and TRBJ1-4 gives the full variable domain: EAQVTQNPRYLITVTGKKLTVTCSQNMNHEYMSWYRQDPGLGLRQIYYSMNVEVTDKGDVPEGYKVSRKEKRNFPLILESPSPNQTSLYFCASSLRQPTNEKLFFGSGTQLSVL.

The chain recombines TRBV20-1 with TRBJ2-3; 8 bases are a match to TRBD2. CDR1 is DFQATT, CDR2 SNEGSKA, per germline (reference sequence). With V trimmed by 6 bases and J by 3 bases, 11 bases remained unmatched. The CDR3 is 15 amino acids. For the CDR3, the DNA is TGCAGTGCCCTAGTGAGCGGGAGTTTGACAGATACGCAGTATTTT. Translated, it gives CSALVSGSLTDTQYF.

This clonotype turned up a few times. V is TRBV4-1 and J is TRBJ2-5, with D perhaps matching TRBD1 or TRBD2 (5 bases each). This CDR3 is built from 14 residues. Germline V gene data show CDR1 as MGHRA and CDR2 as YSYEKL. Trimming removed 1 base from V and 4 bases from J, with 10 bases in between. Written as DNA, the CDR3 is TGCGCCAGCAGCCAAGGGGGACGGACAGAGACCCAGTACTTC. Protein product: CASSQGGRTETQYF.

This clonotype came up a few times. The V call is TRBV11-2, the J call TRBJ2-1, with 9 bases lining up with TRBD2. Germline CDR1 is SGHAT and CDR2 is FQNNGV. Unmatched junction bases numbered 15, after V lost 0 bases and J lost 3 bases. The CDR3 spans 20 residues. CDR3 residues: CASSLDRLAGAKWNYNEQFF. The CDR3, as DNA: TGTGCCAGCAGCTTAGATCGATTAGCGGGAGCCAAATGGAACTACAATGAGCAGTTCTTC.

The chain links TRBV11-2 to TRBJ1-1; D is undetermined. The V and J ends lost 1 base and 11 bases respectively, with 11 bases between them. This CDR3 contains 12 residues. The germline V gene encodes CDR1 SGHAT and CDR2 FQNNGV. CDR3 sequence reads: CASSLVGWEAFF. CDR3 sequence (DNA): TGTGCCAGCAGCTTAGTTGGGTGGGAGGCTTTCTTT.

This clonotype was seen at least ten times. This chain's CDR3 is CATSGTGVSGNTIYF. The CDR3 region has the DNA TGCGCCACATCTGGGACAGGGGTCTCTGGAAACACCATATATTTT. The chain is built from TRBV4-1 and TRBJ1-3; TRBD1 agrees at 10 bases. Trimming removed 10 bases from V and 0 bases from J; junction bases left unmatched: 6. In germline, CDR1 is MGHRA, CDR2 YSYEKL. The CDR3 length is 15 residues.

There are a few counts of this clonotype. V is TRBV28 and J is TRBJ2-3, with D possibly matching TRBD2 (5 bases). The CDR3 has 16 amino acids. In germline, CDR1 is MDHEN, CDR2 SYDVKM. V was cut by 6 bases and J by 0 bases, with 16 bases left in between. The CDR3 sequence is CASSQLRGVSTDTQYF. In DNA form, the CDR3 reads TGTGCCAGCAGCCAGCTACGGGGAGTAAGCACAGATACGCAGTATTTT.

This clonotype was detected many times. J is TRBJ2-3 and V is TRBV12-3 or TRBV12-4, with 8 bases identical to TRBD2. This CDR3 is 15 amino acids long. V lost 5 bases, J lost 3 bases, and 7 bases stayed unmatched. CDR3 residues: CASSGGGYWTDTQYF. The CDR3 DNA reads TGTGCCAGCAGTGGCGGGGGGTATTGGACAGATACGCAGTATTTT.